This entry describes one T cell receptor beta chain. The CDR3 has 14 residues. The V end was cut by 2 bases, the J end by 3 bases, with 11 bases between. Germline V lookup: CDR1 SGHTA, CDR2 FQGNSA. This sample is part of a study of blood T cell repertoires in COVID-19. TCRdb's copy holds only in-frame clones and misses some; the assay was immunoSEQ multiplex PCR. Of 150,000 to 200,000 clones in the sample, about 85% were seen once. This sequence was found in a woman in her forties or fifties with COVID-19, enrolled during active disease. Sequencing used peripheral blood. The chain recombines TRBV7-2 with TRBJ2-7; D possibly corresponds to TRBD2 (6 bases). The CDR3 spells CASSLMGLYYEQYF. Here the CDR3 DNA reads TGTGCCAGCAGCTTAATGGGACTGTACTACGAGCAGTACTTC.